The T cell receptor beta chain described here comes from a study of blood T cell repertoires in COVID-19. Sequencing was performed with immunoSEQ multiplex PCR; in TCRdb, only in-frame clones are kept and a portion is missing. Of under 200,000 clones detected, about four fifths appear once; the ten largest clones hold under 4%. Membership in each cohort depended on participant-reported clinical history. Germline lookup yields CDR1 MNHEY and CDR2 SMNVEV (reference sequence). V was cut by 4 bases and J by 8 bases, with 17 bases left in between. The CDR3 is 14 amino acids. Sequenced material: PBMCs or T cells enriched from blood (not recorded which). The TCR was taken from a woman in her 30s who had been exposed to COVID-19. The V call is TRBV27, the J call TRBJ1-2; a possible D gene is TRBD1 (6 bases). CDR3 sequence reads: CASSSQTGIHGYTF. The CDR3 coding sequence is TGTGCCAGCAGTTCTCAAACAGGGATTCACGGCTACACCTTC.